What follows describes a single T cell receptor (beta chain). No antigen is known for it. The CDR3 totals 14 residues. The V segment lost 4 bases and the J segment 4 bases; nucleotides outside the gene matches: 5. The V gene's germline CDR1 is SGHRS and CDR2 YFSETQ. This record comes from a study of identical twins. Study outcomes and limitations: Models underpredicted monozygotic twin sharing of out-of-frame TCR alpha.

After template switching added a universal primer site, the resulting cDNA carried unique molecular identifiers. TCRdb processed the 5' RACE reads anew with MiXCR; each CDR3 protein has one entry. The table lists 280,000 or so distinct CDR3 sequences, under 9% of them singletons. These data are also associated with another study on yellow fever vaccine responses in identical twins.

This TCR came from a woman in her late teens or twenties in good health. This sequence joins TRBV5-1 and TRBJ2-5; TRBD1 matches 9 bases. Sequences were obtained from memory (CD45RO+) T cells sorted from blood. The CDR3, as DNA: TGCGCCAGCAGCGGGAGGACAGGGGCAGAGACCCAGTACTTC. Protein: CASSGRTGAETQYF.